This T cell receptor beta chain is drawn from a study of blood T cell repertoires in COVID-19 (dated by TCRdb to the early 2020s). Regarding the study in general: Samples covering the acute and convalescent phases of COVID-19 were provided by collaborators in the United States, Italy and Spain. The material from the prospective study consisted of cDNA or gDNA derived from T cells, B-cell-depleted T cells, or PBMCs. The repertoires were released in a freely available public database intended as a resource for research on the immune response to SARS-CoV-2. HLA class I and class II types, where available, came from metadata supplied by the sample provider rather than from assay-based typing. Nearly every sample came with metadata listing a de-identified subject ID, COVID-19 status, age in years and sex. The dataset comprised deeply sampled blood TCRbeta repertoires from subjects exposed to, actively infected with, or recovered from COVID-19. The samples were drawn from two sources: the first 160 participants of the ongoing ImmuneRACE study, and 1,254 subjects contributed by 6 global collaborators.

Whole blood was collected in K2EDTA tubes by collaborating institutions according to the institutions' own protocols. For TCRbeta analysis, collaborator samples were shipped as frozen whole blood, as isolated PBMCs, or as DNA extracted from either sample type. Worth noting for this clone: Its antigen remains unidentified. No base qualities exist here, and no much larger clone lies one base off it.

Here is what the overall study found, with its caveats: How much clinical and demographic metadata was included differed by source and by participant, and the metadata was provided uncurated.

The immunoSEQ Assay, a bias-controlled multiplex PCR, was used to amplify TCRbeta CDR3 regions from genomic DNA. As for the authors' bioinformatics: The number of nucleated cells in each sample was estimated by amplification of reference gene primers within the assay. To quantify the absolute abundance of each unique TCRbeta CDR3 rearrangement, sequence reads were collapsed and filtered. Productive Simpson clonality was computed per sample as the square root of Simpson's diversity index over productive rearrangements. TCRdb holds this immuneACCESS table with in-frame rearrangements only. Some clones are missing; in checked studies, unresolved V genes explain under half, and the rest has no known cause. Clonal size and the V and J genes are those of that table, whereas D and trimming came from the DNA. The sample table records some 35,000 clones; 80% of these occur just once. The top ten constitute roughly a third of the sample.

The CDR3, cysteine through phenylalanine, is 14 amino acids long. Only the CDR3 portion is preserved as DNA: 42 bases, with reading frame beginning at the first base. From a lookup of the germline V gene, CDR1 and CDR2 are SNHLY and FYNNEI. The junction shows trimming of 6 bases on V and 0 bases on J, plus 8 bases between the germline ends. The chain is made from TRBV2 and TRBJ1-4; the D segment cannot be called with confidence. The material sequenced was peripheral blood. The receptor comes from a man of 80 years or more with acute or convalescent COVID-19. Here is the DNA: TGTGCCAGCAGCCTACTCCCAACTAATGAAAAACTGTTTTTT. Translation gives CASSLLPTNEKLFF.